This T cell receptor (beta chain) is from a study of shared clonotypes between healthy human individuals. Study details: Per-donor plates numbered three CD4 naive, three CD4 memory, two CD8 naive and one CD8 memory.

The assay was carried out at the deep level. Each sorted subset replicate got 200 ng genomic DNA, 25,000 to 30,000 genomes. The repertoire was sequenced with immunoSEQ multiplex PCR; TCRdb's copy has only in-frame clones and lacks some. Of roughly 650,000 clones listed, roughly 95% were seen once; the top ten hold around 0.1%. CD45RO-negative cells were positively selected for CCR7, leaving out terminally differentiated effector memory CD45RA+ cells. Study-level findings and limits: Tissues were not sampled, only blood, and their repertoires likely differ.

V shed 6 bases and J 3 bases; nucleotides not matched to a gene: 5. Germline V gives CDR1 MNHNY, CDR2 SVGAGI (reference sequence). CDR3 length: 14 amino acids. With regard to this clone: Antigen unknown.

This sequence originates from a woman aged 25-40 years in good health. The specimen was naive CD8+ T cells sorted from blood. The J gene is TRBJ1-2, the V gene TRBV6-6; 9 bases are a match to TRBD1. The CDR3 DNA follows: TGTGCCAGCAGGACCACAGGGGGCGACTATGGCTACACCTTC. It is translated as CASRTTGGDYGYTF.